This T cell receptor beta chain was observed in a study of blood T cell repertoires in COVID-19. Study as a whole: Samples of COVID-19 (acute and convalescent) were obtained from the United States, Italy and Spain. PBMCs, B-cell-depleted T cells, or T cells provided the cDNA or gDNA that made up the material.

Authors' processing steps: Reference gene primer amplification gave nucleated cell count estimates. Profiling relied on immunoSEQ multiplex PCR, and the TCRdb table lists in-frame clones only, not all of them. Clone size and the V and J calls come from that table; the DNA yielded D and trimming. The sample lists more than 110,000 clones; 70% to 85% were seen once. Germline V gene lookup returns CDR1 SGHTA and CDR2 FQGNSA. The CDR3 is 14 residues long. V was pared by 5 bases and J by 0 bases, with 10 bases between. The specimen sequenced was peripheral blood. The TCR comes from a human donor in a cohort sampled during active COVID-19. V and J are TRBV7-2 and TRBJ1-2; no definite D call. CDR3 residues: CASSASGANYGYTF. Here the CDR3 DNA reads TGTGCCAGCAGCGCTAGTGGAGCTAACTATGGCTACACCTTC.